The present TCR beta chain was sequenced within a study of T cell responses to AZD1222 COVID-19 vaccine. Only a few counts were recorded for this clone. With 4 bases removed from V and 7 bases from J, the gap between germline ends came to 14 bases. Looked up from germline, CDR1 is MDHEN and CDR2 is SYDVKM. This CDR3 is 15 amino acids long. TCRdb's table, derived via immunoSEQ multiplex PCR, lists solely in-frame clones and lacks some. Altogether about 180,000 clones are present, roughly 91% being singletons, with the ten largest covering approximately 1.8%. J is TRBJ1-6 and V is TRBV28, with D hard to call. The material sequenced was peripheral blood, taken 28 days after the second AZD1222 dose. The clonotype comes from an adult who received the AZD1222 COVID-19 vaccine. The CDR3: CASSSPTMRNSPLHF. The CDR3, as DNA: TGTGCCAGCAGTTCACCAACGATGCGGAATTCACCCCTCCACTTT.